This T cell receptor (beta chain) appears in the sequencing data of a study of cytomegalovirus exposure and HLA in healthy donors. Study in general: A preliminary data release comprised 80 million to 95 million unique TCRs obtained from HLA-typed donors.

The PCR had 60 Vbeta and 13 Jbeta primers. The repertoire was sequenced with immunoSEQ multiplex PCR; TCRdb's copy has only in-frame clones and lacks some. The sample contains about 150,000 clones, approximately 81% of which appear only once. Trimming removed 7 bases from V and 0 bases from J, with 9 bases in between. The V gene's germline CDR1 is SQVTM and CDR2 ANQGSEA. The CDR3 has 12 residues. Whole-study results and caveats: TCR beta chain V- and J-gene trimming was linked, in a later analysis, to a missense variant in DCLRE1C. When a later analysis was performed, an Asian-associated ancestry cluster reportedly had fewer N-insertions than the roughly 700-donor mean. Testing in vitro showed three CMV-associated chains specific for CMV antigens.

Worth noting for this clone: Its specificity is not known.

What was sequenced was PBMCs. This receptor was taken from a woman aged 18-29 years in good health and CMV-seronegative. The V call is TRBV29-1, the J call TRBJ1-1; the D is unclear. CDR3 sequence: CSESGLNTEAFF. The DNA of the CDR3 is TGCAGCGAGTCAGGTTTGAACACTGAAGCTTTCTTT.